The 4 T cell receptor beta chains in this list originate from one sample, sequenced in a study of T cell responses to AZD1222 COVID-19 vaccine. TCRdb's table, derived via immunoSEQ multiplex PCR, lists solely in-frame clones and lacks some. The table has more than 85,000 clones, approximately 91% seen once. The material was peripheral blood, obtained on day 0 of AZD1222 vaccination. Every receptor here comes from an adult in good health.

This chain links TRBV6-4 with TRBJ1-1; the match to TRBD1 covers 12 bases. V gave up 4 bases and J gave up 1 base; unmatched junction bases: 10. The CDR3 covers 18 residues. CDR1 and CDR2 from the germline V gene are MRHNA and SNTAGT. The CDR3 reads CASSGIPGQGAPNTEAFF. DNA of the CDR3: TGTGCCAGCAGTGGCATCCCGGGACAGGGGGCGCCGAACACTGAAGCTTTCTTT.

The chain combines TRBV4-2 with TRBJ1-4; 9 bases align to TRBD1. CDR1 is LGHNA, CDR2 YNFKEQ, per germline. The CDR3 has 16 residues. The V and J ends lost 3 bases and 8 bases, in that order; junction bases with no gene match: 10. For the CDR3, the DNA is TGTGCCAGCAGCCAGATTGGCGCGGGACAGGGAGAAAAACTGTTTTTT. It encodes CASSQIGAGQGEKLFF.

The CDR3 DNA sequence: TGTGCCAGCAGCTTGGGGACCTCCGCCGAGCAGTACTTC. The encoded protein is CASSLGTSAEQYF. The rearrangement joins TRBV5-6 to TRBJ2-7; no definite D call. The V end was cut by 0 bases, the J end by 6 bases, with 10 bases between. Germline CDR1 is SGHDT and CDR2 is YYEEEE. This CDR3 contains 13 residues.

The CDR3 nucleotides read TGTGCCAGCAGCTTAGGACCGGGGTCCGCGAATTCCTACGAGCAGTACTTC. This translates into CASSLGPGSANSYEQYF. This chain joins TRBV7-2 and TRBJ2-7; a possible D gene is TRBD2 (5 bases). The CDR3 loop spans 17 amino acids. V was cut by 1 base and J by 1 base, with 17 bases left in between. Per germline, CDR1 SGHTA and CDR2 FQGNSA.